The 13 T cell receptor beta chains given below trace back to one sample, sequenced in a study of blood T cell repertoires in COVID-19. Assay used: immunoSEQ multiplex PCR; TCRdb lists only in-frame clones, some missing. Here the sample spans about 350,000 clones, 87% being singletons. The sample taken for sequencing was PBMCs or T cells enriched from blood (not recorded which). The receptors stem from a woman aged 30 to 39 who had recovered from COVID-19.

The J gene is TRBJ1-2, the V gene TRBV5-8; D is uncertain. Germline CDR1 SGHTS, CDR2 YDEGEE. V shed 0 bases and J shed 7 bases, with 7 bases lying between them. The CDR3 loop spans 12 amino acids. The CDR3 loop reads CASSLDLGGYTF. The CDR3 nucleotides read TGTGCCAGCAGCTTGGATCTCGGTGGCTACACCTTC.

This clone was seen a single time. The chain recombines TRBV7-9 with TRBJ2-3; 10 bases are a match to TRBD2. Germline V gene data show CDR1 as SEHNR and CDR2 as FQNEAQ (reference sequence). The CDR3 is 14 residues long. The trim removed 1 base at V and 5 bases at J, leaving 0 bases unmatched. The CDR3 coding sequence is TGTGCCAGCAGCTTAGGACTAGCGGGAGATACGCAGTATTTT. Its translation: CASSLGLAGDTQYF.

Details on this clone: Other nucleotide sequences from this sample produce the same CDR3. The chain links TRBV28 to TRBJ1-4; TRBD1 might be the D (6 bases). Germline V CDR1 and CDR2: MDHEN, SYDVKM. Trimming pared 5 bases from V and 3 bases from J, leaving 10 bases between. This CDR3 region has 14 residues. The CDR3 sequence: CASSLRGPNEKLFF. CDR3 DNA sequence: TGTGCCAGCAGTCTCAGGGGCCCTAATGAAAAACTGTTTTTT.

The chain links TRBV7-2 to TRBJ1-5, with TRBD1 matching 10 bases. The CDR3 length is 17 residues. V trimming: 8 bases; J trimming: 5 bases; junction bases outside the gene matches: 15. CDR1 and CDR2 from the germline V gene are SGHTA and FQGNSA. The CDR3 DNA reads TGTGCCAGCGGAACCTCCGGGACAGGGGTTTGGGATCAGCCCCAGCATTTT. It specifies CASGTSGTGVWDQPQHF. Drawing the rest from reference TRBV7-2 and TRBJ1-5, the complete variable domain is GAGVSQSPSNKVTEKGKDVELRCDPISGHTALYWYRQSLGQGLEFLIYFQGNSAPDKSGLPSDRFSAERTGGSVSTLTIQRTQQEDSAVYLCASGTSGTGVWDQPQHFGDGTRLSIL.

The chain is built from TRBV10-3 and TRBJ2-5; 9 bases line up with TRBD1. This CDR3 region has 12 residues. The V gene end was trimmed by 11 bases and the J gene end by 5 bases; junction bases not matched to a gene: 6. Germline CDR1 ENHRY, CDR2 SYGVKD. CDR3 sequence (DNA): TGTGCCTCGGGACAGGGATTTGAGACCCAGTACTTC. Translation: CASGQGFETQYF.

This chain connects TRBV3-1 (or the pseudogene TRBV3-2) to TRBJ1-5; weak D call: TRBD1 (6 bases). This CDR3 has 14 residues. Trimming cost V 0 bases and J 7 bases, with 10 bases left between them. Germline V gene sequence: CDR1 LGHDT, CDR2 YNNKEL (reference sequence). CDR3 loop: CASSQDGGGQPQHF. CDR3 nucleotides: TGTGCCAGCAGCCAAGATGGCGGGGGCCAGCCCCAGCATTTT.

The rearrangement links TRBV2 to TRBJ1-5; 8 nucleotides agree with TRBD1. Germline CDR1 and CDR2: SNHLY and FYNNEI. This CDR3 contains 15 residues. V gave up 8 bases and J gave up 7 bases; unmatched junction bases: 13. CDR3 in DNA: TGTGCCAGCGCCCGAGGACAGGGTTCAAGACAGCCCCAGCATTTT. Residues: CASARGQGSRQPQHF.

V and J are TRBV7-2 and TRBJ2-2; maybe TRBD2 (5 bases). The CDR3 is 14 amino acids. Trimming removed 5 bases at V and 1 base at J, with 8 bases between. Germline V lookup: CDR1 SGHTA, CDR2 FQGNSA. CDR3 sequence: CASSPGLNTGELFF. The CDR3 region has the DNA TGTGCCAGCAGCCCAGGACTGAACACCGGGGAGCTGTTTTTT.

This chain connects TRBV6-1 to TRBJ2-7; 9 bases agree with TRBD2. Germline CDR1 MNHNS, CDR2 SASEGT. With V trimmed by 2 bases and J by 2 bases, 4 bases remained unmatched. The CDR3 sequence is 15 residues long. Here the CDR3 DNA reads TGTGCCAGCAGTGAACTCGGCGGGAGGGCCTACGAGCAGTACTTC. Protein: CASSELGGRAYEQYF.

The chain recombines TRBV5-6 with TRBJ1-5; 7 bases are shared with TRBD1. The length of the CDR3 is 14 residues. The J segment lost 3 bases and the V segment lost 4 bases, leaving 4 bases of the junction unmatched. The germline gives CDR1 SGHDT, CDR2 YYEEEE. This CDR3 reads CASSGGTDNQPQHF. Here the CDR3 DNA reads TGTGCCAGCAGCGGTGGGACAGACAATCAGCCCCAGCATTTT.

CDR3 sequence reads: CSANKREEQYF. CDR3 nucleotides: TGCAGTGCTAACAAAAGGGAGGAGCAGTACTTC. The chain has TRBV20-1 and TRBJ2-7; possible D gene TRBD2, 5 bases. The V end was cut by 4 bases, the J end by 7 bases, with 11 bases between. CDR1 is DFQATT and CDR2 is SNEGSKA in the germline V gene (reference sequence). The CDR3 consists of 11 residues.

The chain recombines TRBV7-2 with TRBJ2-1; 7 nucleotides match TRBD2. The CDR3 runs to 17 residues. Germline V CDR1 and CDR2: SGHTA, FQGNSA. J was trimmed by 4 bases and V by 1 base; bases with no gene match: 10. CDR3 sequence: CASSLDLVGGGYNEQFF. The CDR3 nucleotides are TGTGCCAGCAGCTTAGATTTGGTCGGCGGGGGTTACAATGAGCAGTTCTTC.

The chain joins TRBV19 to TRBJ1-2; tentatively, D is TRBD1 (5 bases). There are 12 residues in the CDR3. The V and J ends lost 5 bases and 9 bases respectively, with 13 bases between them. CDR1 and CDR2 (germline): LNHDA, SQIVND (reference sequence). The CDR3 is CASSRQSTSYTF. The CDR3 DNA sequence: TGTGCCAGTAGTCGACAGTCAACGAGCTACACCTTC. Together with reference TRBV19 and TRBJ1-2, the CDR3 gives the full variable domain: DGGITQSPKYLFRKEGQNVTLSCEQNLNHDAMYWYRQDPGQGLRLIYYSQIVNDFQKGDIAEGYSVSREKKESFPLTVTSAQKNPTAFYLCASSRQSTSYTFGSGTRLTVV.